A single sample is the source of the 29 T cell receptor beta chains below, sequenced in a study of T cell repertoires in cytomegalovirus infection. These receptors have no known antigen. TCRdb redid the calling of the reads with MiXCR, one entry per CDR3 protein. This table holds hundreds of thousands of distinct CDR3 sequences, 30% to 40% found once. Source: cultured CD8+ T cells from PBMCs, taken from culture after CMV antigen stimulation. The receptors originated from a human donor in good health (CMV status not recorded). Some clones in this sample may be carry-over from other donors' samples.

The gene calls are TRBV7-8 and TRBJ1-2, with 9 bases identical to TRBD1. The CDR3 is 16 residues long. Trimming removed 5 bases from V and 4 bases from J; junction bases left unmatched: 11. Looked up from germline, CDR1 is SGHVS and CDR2 is FQNEAQ. The CDR3 bases are TGTGCCAGCAGCCGCCGGGACAGGGCTCCTACCTATGGCTACACCTTC. This translates into CASSRRDRAPTYGYTF.

This sequence joins TRBV6-2 or TRBV6-3 and TRBJ2-5, with a possible D match to TRBD1 (6 bases). Germline V gene sequence: CDR1 MNHEY, CDR2 SVGEGT. The CDR3 covers 12 residues. V dropped 5 bases and J dropped 8 bases, with 12 bases sitting between them. The CDR3 is CASSPSDRTQYF. CDR3 sequence (DNA): TGTGCCAGCAGTCCATCGGACAGAACCCAGTACTTC.

This sequence joins TRBV15 and TRBJ2-5; TRBD2 is a possible D gene (5 bases). Trimming stripped 3 bases from V and 0 bases from J, with 11 bases between. CDR3 length: 15 residues. Germline V gene sequence: CDR1 LNHNV, CDR2 YYDKDF (reference sequence). The CDR3 DNA reads as TGTGCCACCAGCAGTTTCCCGGGAAACCAAGAGACCCAGTACTTC. It translates to CATSSFPGNQETQYF.

V is TRBV27 and J is TRBJ1-1; tentative D call: TRBD1 (5 bases). Trimming took off 3 bases at V and 0 bases at J, with 11 bases between the two ends. CDR3 length: 15 amino acids. CDR1 is MNHEY and CDR2 is SMNVEV in the germline V gene (reference sequence). The DNA of the CDR3 is TGTGCCAGCAGTTTTGGCAGGGCCATGAACACTGAAGCTTTCTTT. This encodes CASSFGRAMNTEAFF.

This clonotype appeared a few times. This chain uses TRBV7-9 with TRBJ2-2; tentatively, D is TRBD1 or TRBD2 (5 bases each). Trimming shortened V by 5 bases and J by 4 bases, and 14 bases separated the two germline ends. Per the germline V gene, CDR1 is SEHNR and CDR2 is FQNEAQ (reference sequence). The CDR3 contains 15 residues. This chain's CDR3 is CASSPPLGVTGELFF. CDR3 nucleotides: TGTGCCAGCAGCCCTCCTCTGGGGGTCACCGGGGAGCTGTTTTTT.

The chain combines TRBV11-1 with TRBJ1-2; D is uncertain. This CDR3 region has 13 residues. Germline loops: CDR1 SGHAT, CDR2 FQDESV (reference sequence). V lost 3 bases, J lost 7 bases, and 12 bases lay in between. Here the CDR3 reads CASSLSSGGGYTF. The CDR3 nucleotides are TGTGCCAGCAGCTTGTCATCGGGAGGTGGCTACACCTTC.

The chain combines TRBV7-9 with TRBJ1-4; 7 bases line up with TRBD1. The CDR3 is made up of 14 amino acids. The germline gives CDR1 SEHNR, CDR2 FQNEAQ (reference sequence). Trimming cost V 6 bases and J 4 bases; bases outside gene matches: 5. The CDR3 here is CASRLRQGNEKLFF. CDR3 nucleotide sequence: TGTGCCAGCAGACTTCGACAGGGTAATGAAAAACTGTTTTTT.

The V call is TRBV7-6, the J call TRBJ2-5; D not certain. Between the trimmed V and J ends, which lost 1 base and 2 bases, there was a span of 11 bases. Germline V gene sequence: CDR1 SGHVS, CDR2 FNYEAQ. The CDR3 runs to 15 residues. CDR3 DNA: TGTGCCAGCAGCTTAGTGCAGACCCGACAAGAGACCCAGTACTTC. Translation gives CASSLVQTRQETQYF.

This clonotype has a single count. The chain couples TRBV7-4 to TRBJ2-7; D gene unclear. The length of the CDR3 is 16 residues. Trimming removed 5 bases from V and 2 bases from J, with 19 bases in between. Looked up from germline, CDR1 is SGHVT and CDR2 is SQSDAQ. DNA of the CDR3: TGTGCCAGCAGCCCCCCGTGGGTGGGAAAAACCTACGAGCAGTACTTC. It encodes CASSPPWVGKTYEQYF.

As concerns this clonotype: One base away lies a much larger clone, so this may be a sequencing read error. The chain is built from TRBV7-3 and TRBJ2-2; 7 bases line up with TRBD1. CDR3 length equals 15 residues. Trimming removed 5 bases from V and 2 bases from J; junction bases left unmatched: 5. CDR1 and CDR2 from the germline V gene are SGHTA and FQGTGA. CDR3 DNA sequence: TGTGCCAGCAGCCCCGGGGACAGAAACACCGGGGAGCTGTTTTTT. This codes for CASSPGDRNTGELFF.

The chain has TRBV7-6 and TRBJ1-1; TRBD1 matches at 8 bases. CDR3 size: 14 residues. The V gene's germline CDR1 is SGHVS and CDR2 FNYEAQ. Trimming removed 5 bases from V and 5 bases from J; junction bases left unmatched: 7. In DNA, the CDR3 is TGTGCCAGCAGCCAAAGCAGGGGGCGGACTGAAGCTTTCTTT. Protein product: CASSQSRGRTEAFF.

J is TRBJ1-2 and V is TRBV7-9, with D uncertain. The CDR3 runs to 9 residues. Germline V gene data show CDR1 as SEHNR and CDR2 as FQNEAQ (reference sequence). The chain's CDR3 is CANGESYTF. DNA for the CDR3: TGTGCAAATGGAGAGAGCTACACCTTC.

This clonotype occurred a few times. J is TRBJ1-5 and V is TRBV7-6; TRBD1 aligns across 10 bases. The CDR3 consists of 13 residues. V was clipped by 4 bases and J by 10 bases; unmatched bases: 4. CDR1 and CDR2 from the germline V gene are SGHVS and FNYEAQ. The CDR3 sequence: CASSSGQGSPQHF. The CDR3 DNA reads TGTGCCAGCAGCTCGGGACAGGGGAGCCCCCAGCATTTT.

The chain links TRBV19 to TRBJ2-1; 13 bases map to TRBD2. J lost 5 bases, V lost 3 bases, and 1 base had no gene match. The CDR3 extends over 15 amino acids. Germline V gene lookup returns CDR1 LNHDA and CDR2 SQIVND (reference sequence). This CDR3 is CASSMGTSGDNEQFF. In DNA, the CDR3 is TGTGCCAGTAGTATGGGGACTAGCGGGGACAATGAGCAGTTCTTC.

This clonotype was seen at least ten times. The J gene is TRBJ1-1, the V gene TRBV7-2; 9 nucleotides line up with TRBD1. Per germline, CDR1 SGHTA and CDR2 FQGNSA. Trimming cost V 5 bases and J 5 bases; bases outside gene matches: 9. This CDR3 is 15 amino acids long. The DNA for the CDR3 is TGTGCCAGCAGCCTTACGGGACAGGGTTGGACTGAAGCTTTCTTT. Encoded protein: CASSLTGQGWTEAFF.

This clonotype was seen more than once but under ten times. A read error may account for a junction end that differs from germline. The chain uses TRBV7-7 and TRBJ2-1, with TRBD1 matching over 7 bases. The germline V gene has CDR1 SSHAT and CDR2 FNYEAQ (reference sequence). The CDR3 has 15 residues. As DNA, the CDR3 is TGTGCTAGCAGCACGCTACAGGGGTCCTACAATGAGCAGTTCTTC. Translating it yields CASSTLQGSYNEQFF.

This clonotype was recorded only once. This may arise from a read error, as a much more abundant clone is one base away. The chain links TRBV7-8 to TRBJ1-4; D is unclear. CDR3 length equals 16 residues. The ends were cut back, 1 base at V and 0 bases at J, with 9 bases in the middle. Germline V gene lookup returns CDR1 SGHVS and CDR2 FQNEAQ. The DNA of the CDR3 is TGTGCCAGCAGCTTAGATGGGCCTGCAACTAATGAAAAACTGTTTTTT. Its translation is CASSLDGPATNEKLFF.

This sequence joins TRBV15 and TRBJ2-7, with TRBD1 identical over 9 bases. Trimming at V came to 1 base and at J to 4 bases, leaving 8 bases not matched to a gene. There are 16 residues in the CDR3. Looked up from germline, CDR1 is LNHNV and CDR2 is YYDKDF (reference sequence). Here the CDR3 reads CATSRAQGQGPYEQYV. CDR3 coding DNA: TGTGCCACCAGCAGAGCTCAGGGACAGGGACCTTACGAGCAGTACGTC.

V and J are TRBV29-1 and TRBJ2-7, with D perhaps matching TRBD2 (5 bases). V lost 5 bases and J lost 0, with 14 bases in between. Germline V gene data show CDR1 as SQVTM and CDR2 as ANQGSEA. This CDR3 is 14 amino acids long. For the CDR3, the DNA is TGCAGCGTTTCCAAGCGGACGAGCTCCTACGAGCAGTACTTC. Translated, it gives CSVSKRTSSYEQYF.

Note on this clonotype: An end of the junction differs from the germline gene, which may be a read error. The chain recombines TRBV5-4 with TRBJ2-5; 10 nucleotides agree with TRBD2. The germline V gene encodes CDR1 SGHNT and CDR2 YYREEE (reference sequence). The length of the CDR3 is 14 residues. The DNA of the CDR3 is TGTGCCAGCAGCGGAACTAGCGGGGAAGAGAACCAGTACTTC. Its translation: CASSGTSGEENQYF.

This sequence joins TRBV7-6 and TRBJ2-1; no definite D call. The germline V and J ends were trimmed by 4 bases and 0 bases, with 13 bases remaining between them. In germline, CDR1 is SGHVS, CDR2 FNYEAQ. The CDR3 is 16 residues long. The chain's CDR3 is CASSSWTGASYNEQFF. The CDR3 region has the DNA TGTGCCAGCAGCTCTTGGACGGGTGCCTCCTACAATGAGCAGTTCTTC.

This clonotype was observed at least ten times. V and J are TRBV7-6 and TRBJ1-1; 7 bases line up with TRBD1. Losses at the gene ends were 5 bases for V and 6 bases for J; bases not matched to a gene: 6. The germline gives CDR1 SGHVS, CDR2 FNYEAQ. CDR3 size: 13 residues. Here the CDR3 reads CASSTGQSPEAFF. The DNA of the CDR3 is TGTGCCAGCAGCACGGGACAGAGCCCTGAAGCTTTCTTT.

The chain is built from TRBV2 and TRBJ2-5; D is ambiguous. There are 12 residues in the CDR3. V gave up 7 bases and J gave up 3 bases, with 9 bases separating them. CDR1 and CDR2 (germline): SNHLY, FYNNEI. CDR3 protein: CASTQAKETQYF. CDR3 sequence (DNA): TGTGCCAGCACTCAGGCTAAAGAGACCCAGTACTTC.

The rearrangement joins TRBV20-1 to TRBJ2-7, with a tentative D call TRBD1 (5 bases). Germline assignment: CDR1 DFQATT and CDR2 SNEGSKA (reference sequence). CDR3 length: 13 amino acids. V gave up 5 bases and J gave up 2 bases, with 13 bases separating them. CDR3 in amino acids: CSARSRGAYEQYV. The CDR3 coding sequence is TGCAGTGCTCGTTCAAGGGGTGCCTACGAGCAGTACGTC.

As DNA, the CDR3 is TGTGCCAGCACTATAGGGCCCCAAGCGGGGGAGACCCAGTACTTC. Protein product: CASTIGPQAGETQYF. The chain carries TRBV7-6 and TRBJ2-5, with TRBD2 matching over 7 bases. CDR1 SGHVS and CDR2 FNYEAQ come from the germline V gene. This CDR3 is built from 15 residues. V lost 7 bases to trimming and J lost 5 bases; unmatched junction nucleotides: 13.

This clonotype was detected only a few times. The chain carries TRBV7-6 and TRBJ2-5; D is possibly TRBD1 or TRBD2 (6 bases each). The CDR3 loop spans 15 amino acids. V was trimmed by 4 bases and J by 5 bases, leaving 17 bases between them. Germline V gene sequence: CDR1 SGHVS, CDR2 FNYEAQ. The CDR3 here is CASSYGGDLWETQYF. CDR3 nucleotides: TGTGCCAGCAGCTACGGGGGCGACCTTTGGGAGACCCAGTACTTC. The full variable domain, in which reference TRBV7-6 and TRBJ2-5 provide the parts outside the CDR3, is GAGVSQSPRYKVTKRGQDVALRCDPISGHVSLYWYRQALGQGPEFLTYFNYEAQQDKSGLPNDRFSAERPEGSISTLTIQRTEQRDSAMYRCASSYGGDLWETQYFGPGTRLLVL.

A remark on this clonotype: The germline gene is not matched at one end of the junction; a read error may be the cause. The rearrangement joins TRBV7-6 to TRBJ2-1; 10 bases are shared with TRBD2. CDR1 and CDR2 (germline): SGHVS, FNYEAQ. CDR3 length: 16 residues. CDR3 in amino acids: CANSFLSGGAHNEQFF. In nucleotides, the CDR3 is TGTGCCAACAGCTTCCTCAGCGGGGGGGCTCACAATGAGCAGTTCTTC.

This clonotype appeared many times. The J gene is TRBJ2-5, the V gene TRBV12-3 or TRBV12-4; maybe TRBD2 (6 bases). The V end lost 6 bases, the J end lost 3 bases, and 17 bases lay between the germline ends. This CDR3 has 15 residues. CDR3 region: CASRSQGRWEETQYF. The CDR3 coding sequence is TGTGCCAGCAGATCTCAAGGGAGGTGGGAAGAGACCCAGTACTTC.

This clonotype was seen a few times. This chain uses TRBV19 with TRBJ2-7; 7 bases match TRBD2. Germline CDR1 and CDR2: LNHDA and SQIVND (reference sequence). V lost 3 bases and J lost 0; bases outside the gene matches: 5. The CDR3 is made up of 15 amino acids. The CDR3 loop reads CASSMLGGSSYEQYF. CDR3 bases: TGTGCCAGTAGTATGCTGGGGGGGAGCTCCTACGAGCAGTACTTC.